These 12 T cell receptor beta chains were all obtained from the same sample, sequenced in a study of blood T cell repertoires in COVID-19. The protocol was immunoSEQ multiplex PCR, while the TCRdb copy is restricted to in-frame clones and leaves out a portion. The sample lists more than 70,000 clones, around 90% occurring once. Sequences were obtained from peripheral blood. Receptors originate from a human donor in a cohort sampled during active COVID-19.

The rearrangement uses TRBV4-1 and TRBJ2-5; possibly TRBD2 for D (6 bases). V was shortened by 8 bases and J by 2 bases, with 15 bases between the two germline ends. CDR3 length: 14 residues. Looked up from germline, CDR1 is MGHRA and CDR2 is YSYEKL. The DNA of the CDR3 is TGCGCCAGCTCCTGGGGGGTAGCACAAGAGACCCAGTACTTC. Its translation is CASSWGVAQETQYF.

This chain uses TRBV9 with TRBJ2-3, with a possible D match to TRBD2 (5 bases). Trimming stripped 0 bases from V and 0 bases from J, with 8 bases between. In germline, CDR1 is SGDLS, CDR2 YYNGEE. This CDR3 is built from 15 residues. The DNA of the CDR3 is TGTGCCAGCAGCGTAGACAGCGGTAGCACAGATACGCAGTATTTT. Encoded protein: CASSVDSGSTDTQYF.

The chain couples TRBV19 to TRBJ2-1; no firm D call. CDR3 length: 11 residues. Germline V gene lookup returns CDR1 LNHDA and CDR2 SQIVND (reference sequence). Trimming cost V 6 bases and J 10 bases, with 10 bases left between them. The chain's CDR3 is CASRRLREQFF. For the CDR3, the DNA is TGTGCCAGTAGGCGGTTGAGGGAGCAGTTCTTC.

The CDR3 region is CASSESHSNQPQHF. The CDR3 bases are TGTGCCAGCAGTGAATCCCATAGCAATCAGCCCCAGCATTTT. The chain has TRBV25-1 and TRBJ1-5, with no clear D. Germline values: CDR1 MGHDK, CDR2 SYGVNS. The CDR3 contains 14 residues. The V and J ends lost 1 base and 0 bases respectively, with 4 bases between them. The variable domain in full, with the rest retrieved from reference TRBV25-1 and TRBJ1-5, is EADIYQTPRYLVIGTGKKITLECSQTMGHDKMYWYQQDPGMELHLIHYSYGVNSTEKGDLSSESTVSRIRTEHFPLTLESARPSHTSQYLCASSESHSNQPQHFGDGTRLSIL.

The chain recombines TRBV6-5 with TRBJ1-4; 7 nucleotides align to TRBD1. V dropped 4 bases and J dropped 8; count of bases not matched to a gene: 10. CDR3 length: 15 amino acids. Per germline, CDR1 MNHEY and CDR2 SVGAGI. The CDR3: CASSSTGAVSEKLFF. CDR3 DNA sequence: TGTGCCAGCAGTTCTACAGGGGCGGTCTCCGAAAAACTGTTTTTT.

The V call is TRBV29-1, the J call TRBJ1-1; 11 bases agree with TRBD1. Per the germline V gene, CDR1 is SQVTM and CDR2 is ANQGSEA. The CDR3 contains 12 residues. Trimming at V came to 6 bases and at J to 11 bases, leaving 8 bases not matched to a gene. CDR3: CSVGQGASIAFF. DNA for the CDR3: TGCAGCGTAGGACAGGGGGCTTCGATTGCTTTCTTT.

The CDR3 DNA follows: TGTGCCAGTAGTACTCCGACAGCATGGGATAACTATGGCTACACCTTC. As protein: CASSTPTAWDNYGYTF. J is TRBJ1-2 and V is TRBV19; weak D call: TRBD1 (5 bases). This CDR3 is built from 16 residues. CDR1 LNHDA and CDR2 SQIVND come from the germline V gene (reference sequence). Trimming stripped 4 bases from V and 1 base from J, with 16 bases between.

The rearrangement uses TRBV10-2 and TRBJ1-5; D not certain. The CDR3 has 13 residues. Trimming removed 7 bases at V and 6 bases at J, with 13 bases between. Germline lookup yields CDR1 WSHSY and CDR2 SAAADI. CDR3 nucleotide sequence: TGCGCCAGCACTGTGGGAGGGTCTCAGCCCCAGCATTTT. Residues: CASTVGGSQPQHF.

The genes are TRBV7-2 and TRBJ2-1, with D perhaps TRBD1 (5 bases). Germline V gene data show CDR1 as SGHTA and CDR2 as FQGNSA. V lost 1 base, J lost 6 bases, and 10 bases lay in between. The CDR3 sequence is 14 residues long. The CDR3 nucleotides read TGTGCCAGCAGCTTAGTAGACAGCGCCAATGAGCAGTTCTTC. Protein product: CASSLVDSANEQFF.

V usage is TRBV11-2 and J usage is TRBJ2-5; 7 bases map to TRBD2. This CDR3 has 15 residues. The V gene end was trimmed by 1 base and the J gene end by 1 base; junction bases not matched to a gene: 3. Looked up from germline, CDR1 is SGHAT and CDR2 is FQNNGV. This chain's CDR3 is CASSLGRGVQETQYF. CDR3 nucleotides: TGTGCCAGCAGCTTAGGTCGGGGGGTCCAAGAGACCCAGTACTTC. The full variable domain, completed using reference TRBV11-2 and TRBJ2-5, is EAGVAQSPRYKIIEKRQSVAFWCNPISGHATLYWYQQILGQGPKLLIQFQNNGVVDDSQLPKDRFSAERLKGVDSTLKIQPAKLEDSAVYLCASSLGRGVQETQYFGPGTRLLVL.

This clone was counted once. The V gene is TRBV24-1, the J gene TRBJ2-3; the match to TRBD1 covers 7 bases. Looked up from germline, CDR1 is KGHDR and CDR2 is SFDVKD. V lost 7 bases and J lost 2; bases outside the gene matches: 5. CDR3 length: 14 residues. The CDR3 region has the DNA TGTGCCACCAGAGACAGGGTATCCACAGATACGCAGTATTTT. Translation: CATRDRVSTDTQYF.

The chain employs TRBV3-1 (or the pseudogene TRBV3-2) and TRBJ2-5, with D possibly matching TRBD1 (6 bases). V was shortened by 4 bases and J by 5 bases, with 20 bases between the two germline ends. The germline V gene has CDR1 LGHDT and CDR2 YNNKEL (reference sequence). The length of the CDR3 is 16 residues. The CDR3 nucleotides read TGTGCCAGCAGCCGTTTGCCCTCCGGGACACGGGAGACCCAGTACTTC. It encodes CASSRLPSGTRETQYF.